Listed below are T cell receptor beta chains from one sample, sequenced in a study of response to subunit inactivated influenza vaccine. TCRdb re-analysed the RT-PCR reads in MiXCR, keeping a single row per CDR3 protein. The top ten clones hold approximately 14% of a sample with 400,000 to 650,000 distinct CDR3 sequences, under 8.5% of them seen once. Sequenced material: PBMCs from blood, taken around 25 months after vaccination. The receptors were gathered from a man between 45 and 75 years old who received an inactivated influenza vaccine. The CDR3 runs from the conserved cysteine through the conserved F or W. The order of the fields is J gene, V gene, clone size, D gene, CDR3 protein, CDR3 DNA. D genes are given only for firm matches. Expanded clones get a size class; other rows say once, few or many, or leave the size out.

TRBJ1-2,TRBV9,-,TRBD1,CASSGTDRSNYGYTF,TGTGCCAGCAGCGGGACGGACAGGAGCAACTATGGCTACACCTTC
TRBJ2-6,TRBV19,-,TRBD1,CASTHRGGANVLTF,TGTGCCAGTACGCACAGGGGTGGGGCCAACGTCCTGACTTTC
TRBJ2-5,TRBV11-2,-,-,CASSFVGLAQETQYF,TGTGCCAGCAGCTTCGTGGGACTGGCCCAAGAGACCCAGTACTTC
TRBJ1-2,TRBV20-1,many,-,CSAREGEGTYGYTF,TGCAGTGCTAGAGAGGGGGAGGGGACTTATGGCTACACCTTC
TRBJ2-7,TRBV7-2,many,TRBD1,CASSQNRGDEQYF,TGTGCCAGCAGCCAGAACAGGGGTGACGAGCAGTACTTC
TRBJ2-3,TRBV4-1,few,TRBD2,CASSQASGGAGTDTQYF,TGCGCCAGCAGCCAGGCTAGCGGGGGGGCTGGCACAGATACGCAGTATTTT
TRBJ1-4,TRBV5-1,many,TRBD1,CASSLPTGTLGANEKLFF,TGCGCCAGCAGCTTGCCGACAGGGACTCTAGGAGCTAATGAAAAACTGTTTTTT
TRBJ2-2,TRBV10-3,-,-,CAISESLANTGELFF,TGTGCCATCAGTGAGTCATTAGCGAACACCGGGGAGCTGTTTTTT
TRBJ2-5,TRBV14,few,TRBD1,CASSQEGQGRLWETQYF,TGTGCCAGCAGCCAAGAGGGACAGGGTAGGCTGTGGGAGACCCAGTACTTC
TRBJ1-1,TRBV12-3/TRBV12-4,few,-,CASSSSPGDTEAFF,TGTGCCAGCAGTTCATCCCCAGGGGACACTGAAGCTTTCTTT
TRBJ1-4,TRBV10-2,few,TRBD1,CASRATGDREKLFF,TGCGCCAGCAGGGCTACAGGGGATCGGGAAAAACTGTTTTTT
TRBJ2-6,TRBV12-3/TRBV12-4,-,TRBD2,CASSFRRGGSGANVLTF,TGTGCCAGCAGTTTTCGGCGGGGGGGCAGTGGGGCCAACGTCCTGACTTTC
TRBJ2-1,TRBV6-2/TRBV6-3,-,TRBD2,CASSYPGGKGQFF,TGTGCCAGCAGTTACCCGGGGGGTAAGGGGCAGTTCTTC
TRBJ1-3,TRBV4-1,many,-,CASSQEGGRGRPSGNTIYF,TGCGCCAGCAGCCAAGAGGGGGGTAGGGGGAGGCCTTCTGGAAACACCATATATTTT
TRBJ2-1,TRBV7-2,-,-,CASSRRAVNEQFF,TGTGCCAGCAGCCGCCGAGCGGTCAATGAGCAGTTCTTC
TRBJ2-3,TRBV2,few,TRBD1,CATHDRGSTDTQYF,TGTGCCACCCACGACAGGGGGTCCACAGATACGCAGTATTTT
TRBJ1-6,TRBV5-1,-,TRBD1,CASSSGQGISPLHF,TGCGCCAGCAGCTCGGGACAGGGAATATCACCCCTCCACTTT
TRBJ2-7,TRBV28,-,-,CASSFPITQKLRTSYEQYF,TGTGCCAGCAGTTTCCCGATTACTCAAAAACTGAGGACATCCTACGAGCAGTACTTC
TRBJ2-2,TRBV25-1,-,TRBD1,CASSDRGVGELFF,TGTGCCAGCTCGGACAGGGGCGTCGGGGAGCTGTTTTTT
TRBJ2-5,TRBV20-1,few,-,CSARESIAYQETQYF,TGCAGTGCTAGAGAATCGATCGCGTACCAAGAGACCCAGTACTTC
TRBJ2-5,TRBV21-1,many,-,CARGTSGSPQETQYF,TGTGCCAGGGGGACTAGCGGGAGCCCCCAAGAGACCCAGTACTTC
TRBJ1-1,TRBV5-1,few,-,CASSQTGPEAFF,TGCGCCAGCAGCCAAACAGGGCCTGAAGCTTTCTTT
TRBJ2-2,TRBV5-1,few,-,CASMSQGGSAGELFF,TGCGCCAGCATGAGCCAAGGGGGGTCGGCCGGGGAGCTGTTTTTT
TRBJ2-1,TRBV29-1,-,-,CSVEGGSYNEQFF,TGCAGCGTTGAGGGTGGATCCTACAATGAGCAGTTCTTC
TRBJ1-1,TRBV29-1,few,-,CSVDKNTEAFF,TGCAGCGTGGATAAGAACACTGAAGCTTTCTTT
TRBJ1-2,TRBV6-2/TRBV6-3,many,-,CASSRQNYGYTF,TGTGCCAGCAGCCGACAGAACTATGGCTACACCTTC
TRBJ2-1,TRBV27,few,-,CASSGANEQFF,TGTGCCAGCTCGGGGGCCAATGAGCAGTTCTTC
TRBJ2-4,TRBV29-1,few,-,CSVDRNRLAKNIQYF,TGCAGCGTTGACCGAAACAGACTAGCCAAAAACATTCAGTACTTC